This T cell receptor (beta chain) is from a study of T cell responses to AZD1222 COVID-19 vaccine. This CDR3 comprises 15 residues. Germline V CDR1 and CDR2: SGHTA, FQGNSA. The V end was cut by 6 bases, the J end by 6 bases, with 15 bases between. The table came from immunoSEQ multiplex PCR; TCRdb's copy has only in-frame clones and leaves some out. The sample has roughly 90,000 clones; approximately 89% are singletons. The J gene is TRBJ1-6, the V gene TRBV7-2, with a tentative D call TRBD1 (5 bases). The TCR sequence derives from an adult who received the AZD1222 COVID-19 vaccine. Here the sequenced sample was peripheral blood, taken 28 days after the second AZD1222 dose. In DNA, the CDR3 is TGTGCCAGCAGTGTTCTCGGGGGAATTAATTCACCCCTCCACTTT. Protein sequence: CASSVLGGINSPLHF.